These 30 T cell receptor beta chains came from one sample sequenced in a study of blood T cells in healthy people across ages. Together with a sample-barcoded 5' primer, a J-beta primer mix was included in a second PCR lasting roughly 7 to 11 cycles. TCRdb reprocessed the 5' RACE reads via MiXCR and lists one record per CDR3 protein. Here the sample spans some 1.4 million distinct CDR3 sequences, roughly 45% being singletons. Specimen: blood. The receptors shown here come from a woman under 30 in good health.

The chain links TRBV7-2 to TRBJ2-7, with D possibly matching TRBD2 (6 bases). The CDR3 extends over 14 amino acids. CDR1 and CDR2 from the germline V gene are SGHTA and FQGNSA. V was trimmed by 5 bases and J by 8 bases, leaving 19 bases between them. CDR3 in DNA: TGTGCCAGCAGCATTCGGGAGCCCCCCGCCAAGCAGTACTTC. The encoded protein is CASSIREPPAKQYF.

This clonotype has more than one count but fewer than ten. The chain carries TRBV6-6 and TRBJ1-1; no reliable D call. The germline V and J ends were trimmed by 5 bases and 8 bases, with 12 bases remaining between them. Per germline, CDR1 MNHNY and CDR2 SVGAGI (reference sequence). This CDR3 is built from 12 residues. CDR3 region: CASSQDTSEAFF. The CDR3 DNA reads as TGTGCCAGCAGTCAAGACACGTCAGAAGCTTTCTTT.

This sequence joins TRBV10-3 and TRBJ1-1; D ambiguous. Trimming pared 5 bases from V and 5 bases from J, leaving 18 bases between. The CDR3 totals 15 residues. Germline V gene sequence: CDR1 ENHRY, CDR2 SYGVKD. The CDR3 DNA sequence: TGTGCCATCAGTATGGTTGACCGTGAGTTGACTGAAGCTTTCTTT. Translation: CAISMVDRELTEAFF.

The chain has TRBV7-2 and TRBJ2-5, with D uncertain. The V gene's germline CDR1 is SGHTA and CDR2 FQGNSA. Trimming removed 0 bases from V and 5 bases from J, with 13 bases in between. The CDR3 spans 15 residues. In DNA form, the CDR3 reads TGTGCCAGCAGCTTAGCCCTCGGGCGGTCGGAGACCCAGTACTTC. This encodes CASSLALGRSETQYF.

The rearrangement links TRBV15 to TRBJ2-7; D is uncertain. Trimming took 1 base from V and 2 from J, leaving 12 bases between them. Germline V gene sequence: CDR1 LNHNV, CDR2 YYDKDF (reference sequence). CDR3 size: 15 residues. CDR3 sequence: CATSRGTSDAYEQYF. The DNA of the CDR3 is TGTGCCACCAGCAGAGGGACGTCGGACGCCTACGAGCAGTACTTC. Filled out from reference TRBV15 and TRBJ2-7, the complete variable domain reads DAMVIQNPRYQVTQFGKPVTLSCSQTLNHNVMYWYQQKSSQAPKLLFHYYDKDFNNEADTPDNFQSRRPNTSFCFLDIRSPGLGDTAMYLCATSRGTSDAYEQYFGPGTRLTVT.

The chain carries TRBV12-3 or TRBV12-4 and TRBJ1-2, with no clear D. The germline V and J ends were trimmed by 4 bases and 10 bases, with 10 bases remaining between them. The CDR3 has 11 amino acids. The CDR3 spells CASSSTTLYTF. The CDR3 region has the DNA TGTGCCAGCAGTTCCACCACCCTCTACACCTTC.

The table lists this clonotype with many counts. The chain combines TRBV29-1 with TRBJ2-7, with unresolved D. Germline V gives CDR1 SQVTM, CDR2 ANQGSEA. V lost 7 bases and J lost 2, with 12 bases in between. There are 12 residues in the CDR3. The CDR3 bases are TGCAGCGCTTTAAGGGATCCCTACGAGCAGTACTTC. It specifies CSALRDPYEQYF.

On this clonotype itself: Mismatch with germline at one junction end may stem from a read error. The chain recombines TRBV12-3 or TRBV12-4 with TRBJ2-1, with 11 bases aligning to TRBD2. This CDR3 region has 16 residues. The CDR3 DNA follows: TGTGCCAGCACGAGCCTAGCGGGGGGCACCTACAATGAGCGGTTCTTC. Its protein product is CASTSLAGGTYNERFF.

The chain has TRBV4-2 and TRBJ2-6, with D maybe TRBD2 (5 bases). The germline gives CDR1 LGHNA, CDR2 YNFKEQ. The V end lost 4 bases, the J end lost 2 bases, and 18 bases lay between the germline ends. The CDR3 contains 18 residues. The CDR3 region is CASSLRDSRDPGANVLTF. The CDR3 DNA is TGTGCCAGCAGCCTCCGGGATTCTCGCGATCCTGGGGCCAACGTCCTGACTTTC.

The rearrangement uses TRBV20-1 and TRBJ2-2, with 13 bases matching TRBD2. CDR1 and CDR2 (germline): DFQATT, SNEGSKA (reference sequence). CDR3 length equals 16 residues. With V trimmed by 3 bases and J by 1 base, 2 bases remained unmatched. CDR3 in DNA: TGCAGTGCTAGGGGGACTAGCGGGGAGAACACCGGGGAGCTGTTTTTT. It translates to CSARGTSGENTGELFF.

CDR3 sequence: CASSLQGGNQETQYF. As DNA, the CDR3 is TGCGCCAGCAGCTTGCAGGGGGGGAATCAAGAGACCCAGTACTTC. The chain combines TRBV5-1 with TRBJ2-5, with D perhaps assigned TRBD1 or TRBD2 (7 bases each). With 1 base removed from V and 2 bases from J, the gap between germline ends came to 12 bases. The CDR3 totals 15 residues. CDR1 SGHRS and CDR2 YFSETQ come from the germline V gene.

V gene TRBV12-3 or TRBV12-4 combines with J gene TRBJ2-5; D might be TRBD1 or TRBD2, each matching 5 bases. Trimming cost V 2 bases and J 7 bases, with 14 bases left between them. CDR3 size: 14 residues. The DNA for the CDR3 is TGTGCCAGCAGTTTAAATTCCGGGGCGCGGACCCAGTACTTC. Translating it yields CASSLNSGARTQYF.

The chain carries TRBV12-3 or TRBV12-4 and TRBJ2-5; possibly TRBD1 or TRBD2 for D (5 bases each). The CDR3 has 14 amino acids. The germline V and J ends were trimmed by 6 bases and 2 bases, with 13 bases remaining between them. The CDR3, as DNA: TGTGCCAGCAGAGTCGGGGCAATACAAGAGACCCAGTACTTC. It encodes CASRVGAIQETQYF.

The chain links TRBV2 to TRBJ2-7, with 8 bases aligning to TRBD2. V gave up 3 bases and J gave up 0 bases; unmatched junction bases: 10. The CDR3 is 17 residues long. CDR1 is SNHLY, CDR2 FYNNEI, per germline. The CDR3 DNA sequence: TGTGCCAGCAGTGACCCTACTAGCGGAGGTTCCTCCTACGAGCAGTACTTC. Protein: CASSDPTSGGSSYEQYF.

CDR3 in DNA: TGTGCCACCAGCAGGGGCCTCGGTGGGGGAAAGGTGGTCGGGACCCAGTACTTC. Its protein product is CATSRGLGGGKVVGTQYF. The chain uses TRBV15 and TRBJ2-5, with D perhaps assigned TRBD1 or TRBD2 (5 bases each). The CDR3 spans 18 residues. The germline V gene encodes CDR1 LNHNV and CDR2 YYDKDF (reference sequence). V lost 3 bases, J lost 7 bases, and 27 bases lay in between.

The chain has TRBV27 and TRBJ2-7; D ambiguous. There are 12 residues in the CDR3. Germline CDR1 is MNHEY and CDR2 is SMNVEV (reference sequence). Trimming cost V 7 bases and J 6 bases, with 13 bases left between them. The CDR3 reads CASKDPFTEQYF. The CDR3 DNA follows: TGTGCCAGCAAAGACCCATTTACCGAGCAGTACTTC.

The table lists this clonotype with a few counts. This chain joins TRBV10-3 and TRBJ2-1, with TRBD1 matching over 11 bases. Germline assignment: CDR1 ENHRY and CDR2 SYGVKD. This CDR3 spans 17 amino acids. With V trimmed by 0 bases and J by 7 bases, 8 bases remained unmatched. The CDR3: CAISESGTGGVRNEQFF. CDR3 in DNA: TGTGCCATCAGTGAGTCTGGGACAGGGGGTGTAAGGAATGAGCAGTTCTTC.

The CDR3 sequence: CASSEGVYEQFF. CDR3 sequence (DNA): TGTGCCAGCAGTGAAGGGGTCTATGAGCAGTTCTTC. The chain carries TRBV25-1 and TRBJ2-1; no clear D. Germline V lookup: CDR1 MGHDK, CDR2 SYGVNS. The CDR3 extends over 12 amino acids. The ends were cut back, 2 bases at V and 8 bases at J, with 7 bases in the middle.

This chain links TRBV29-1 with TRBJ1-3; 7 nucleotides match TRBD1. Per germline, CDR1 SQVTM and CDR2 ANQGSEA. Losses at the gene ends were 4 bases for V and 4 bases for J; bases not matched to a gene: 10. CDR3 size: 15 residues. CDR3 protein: CSVVDREWSGNTIYF. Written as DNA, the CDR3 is TGCAGCGTTGTTGACAGGGAATGGTCGGGAAACACCATATATTTT.

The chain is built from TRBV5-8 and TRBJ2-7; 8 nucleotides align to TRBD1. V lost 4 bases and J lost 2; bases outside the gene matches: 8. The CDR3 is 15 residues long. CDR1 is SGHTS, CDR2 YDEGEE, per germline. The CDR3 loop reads CASSDRQGLPYEQYF. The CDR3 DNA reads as TGTGCCAGCAGCGACCGACAGGGGCTTCCCTACGAGCAGTACTTC.

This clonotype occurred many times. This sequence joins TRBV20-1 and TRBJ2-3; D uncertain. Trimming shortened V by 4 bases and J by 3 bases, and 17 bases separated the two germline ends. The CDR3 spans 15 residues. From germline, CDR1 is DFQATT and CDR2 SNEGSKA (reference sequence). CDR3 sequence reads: CSATPAPPATDTQYF. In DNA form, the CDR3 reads TGCAGTGCTACCCCCGCCCCGCCGGCAACAGATACGCAGTATTTT.

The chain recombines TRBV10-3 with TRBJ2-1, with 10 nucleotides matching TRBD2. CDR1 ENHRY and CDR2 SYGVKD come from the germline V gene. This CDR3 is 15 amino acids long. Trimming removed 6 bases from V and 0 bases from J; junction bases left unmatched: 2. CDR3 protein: CAIRTSGPSYNEQFF. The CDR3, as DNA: TGTGCCATCAGGACTAGCGGGCCCTCCTACAATGAGCAGTTCTTC.

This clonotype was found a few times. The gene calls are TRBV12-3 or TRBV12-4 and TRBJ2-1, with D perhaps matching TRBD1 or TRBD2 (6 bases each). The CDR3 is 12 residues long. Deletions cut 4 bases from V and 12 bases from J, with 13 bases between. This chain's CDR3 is CASSYPRGLQFF. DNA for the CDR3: TGTGCCAGCAGTTATCCCAGGGGACTGCAGTTCTTC.

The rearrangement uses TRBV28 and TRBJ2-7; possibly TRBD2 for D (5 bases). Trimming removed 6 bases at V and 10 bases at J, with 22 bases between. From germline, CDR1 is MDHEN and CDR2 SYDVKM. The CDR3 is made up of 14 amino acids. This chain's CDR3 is CASRLTSPEETQYF. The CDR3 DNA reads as TGTGCCAGCAGGTTGACCTCCCCGGAGGAGACTCAGTACTTC.

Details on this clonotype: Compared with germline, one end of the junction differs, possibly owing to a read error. CDR3 amino acids: CANSYTASVGNEQYF. The DNA of the CDR3 is TGTGCCAACAGTTACACCGCTTCAGTCGGGAACGAGCAGTACTTC. The genes are TRBV6-6 and TRBJ2-7; tentative D call: TRBD2 (5 bases). The length of the CDR3 is 15 residues. The germline CDR1 and CDR2 sequences are MNHNY and SVGAGI (reference sequence).

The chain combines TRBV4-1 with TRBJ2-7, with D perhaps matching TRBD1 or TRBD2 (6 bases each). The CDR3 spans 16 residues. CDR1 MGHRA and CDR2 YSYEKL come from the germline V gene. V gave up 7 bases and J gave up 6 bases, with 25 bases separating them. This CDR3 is CASTSIAGTRGLEQYF. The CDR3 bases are TGCGCCAGCACCTCTATCGCCGGGACACGGGGGCTCGAGCAGTACTTC.

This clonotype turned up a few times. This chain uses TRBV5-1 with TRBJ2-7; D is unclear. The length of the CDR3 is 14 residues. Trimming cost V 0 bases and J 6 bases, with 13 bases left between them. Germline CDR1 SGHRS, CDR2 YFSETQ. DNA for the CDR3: TGCGCCAGCAGCTTGGGCCGCGCCTCGGCCGAGCAGTACTTC. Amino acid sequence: CASSLGRASAEQYF.

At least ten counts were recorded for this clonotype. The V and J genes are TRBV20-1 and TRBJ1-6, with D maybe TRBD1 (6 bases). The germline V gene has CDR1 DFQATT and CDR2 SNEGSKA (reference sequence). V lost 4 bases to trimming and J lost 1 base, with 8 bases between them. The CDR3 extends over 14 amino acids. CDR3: CSAKGGSYNSPLHF. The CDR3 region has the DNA TGCAGTGCTAAAGGGGGTTCCTATAATTCACCCCTCCACTTT.

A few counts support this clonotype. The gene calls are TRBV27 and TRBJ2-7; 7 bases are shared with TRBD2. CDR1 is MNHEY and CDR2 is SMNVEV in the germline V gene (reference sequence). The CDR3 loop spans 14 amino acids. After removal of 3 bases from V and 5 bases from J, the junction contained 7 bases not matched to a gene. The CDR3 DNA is TGTGCCAGCAGTTTCGTGGGAGGGCCCCACGAGCAGTACTTC. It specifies CASSFVGGPHEQYF.

CDR3 bases: TGTGCCTGCACTGTACAGGGGAACACTGAAGCTTTCTTT. It yields the protein CACTVQGNTEAFF. V usage is TRBV10-3 and J usage is TRBJ1-1, with D possibly TRBD1 on 6 matching bases. Trimming stripped 11 bases from V and 1 base from J, with 14 bases between. The CDR3 spans 13 residues. Germline-derived CDR1 and CDR2 are ENHRY and SYGVKD.